The clone carrying this TCR beta chain counts as large. Its antigen is undetermined. Other nucleotide sequences in the sample specify the same CDR3. This record belongs to a study of T cell responses to AZD1222 COVID-19 vaccine. The data were produced by immunoSEQ multiplex PCR, yet TCRdb's version contains in-frame clones alone and is incomplete. The sample records about 82,000 clones, around nine tenths being singletons. Study-wide results and limits: Reportedly, close to half of spike-specific TCRs are directed against unmutated variant regions. Vaccine-associated CD4 TCRs spanned spike, dominant at 160-218 and 743-854.

The sample in question was peripheral blood, obtained on day 0 of AZD1222 vaccination. The TCR originated in an adult in good health.

The DNA for the CDR3 is TGTGCCAGTAGTATAGATCTATCGACAGGAGGGGGGGGTGAGCAGTTCTTC. Translating it yields CASSIDLSTGGGGEQFF. The chain carries TRBV19 and TRBJ2-1, with D perhaps TRBD2 (7 bases). Germline V gives CDR1 LNHDA, CDR2 SQIVND (reference sequence). This CDR3 region has 17 residues. Trimming removed 0 bases at V and 9 bases at J, with 21 bases between.